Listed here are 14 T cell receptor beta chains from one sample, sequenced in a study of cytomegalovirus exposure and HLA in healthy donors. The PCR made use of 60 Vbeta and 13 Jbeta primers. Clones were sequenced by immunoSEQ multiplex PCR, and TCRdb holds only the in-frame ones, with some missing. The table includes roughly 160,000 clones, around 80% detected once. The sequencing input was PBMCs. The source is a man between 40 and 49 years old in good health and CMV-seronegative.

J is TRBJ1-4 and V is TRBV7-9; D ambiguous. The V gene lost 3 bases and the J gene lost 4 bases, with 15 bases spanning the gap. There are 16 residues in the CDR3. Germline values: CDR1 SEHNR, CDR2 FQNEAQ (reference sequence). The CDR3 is CASSFPRGGNNEKLFF. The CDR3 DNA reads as TGTGCCAGCAGCTTTCCCCGGGGAGGTAATAATGAAAAACTGTTTTTT.

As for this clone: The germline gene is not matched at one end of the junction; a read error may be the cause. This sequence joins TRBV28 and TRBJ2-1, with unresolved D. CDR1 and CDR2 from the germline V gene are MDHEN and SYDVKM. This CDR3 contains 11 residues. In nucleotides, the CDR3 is TGTGCCAGCAGCTCCGACAATGAGCAGTTCTTC. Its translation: CASSSDNEQFF.

The CDR3 DNA is TGTGCCAGCAGTTTATACGGGACTAGCGGGAGTATCGGGGAGCTGTTTTTT. Amino acids: CASSLYGTSGSIGELFF. The chain uses TRBV27 and TRBJ2-2, with 14 bases aligning to TRBD2. V lost 1 base to trimming and J lost 7 bases; unmatched junction nucleotides: 5. Germline CDR1 reads MNHEY; CDR2 reads SMNVEV (reference sequence). CDR3 size: 17 residues.

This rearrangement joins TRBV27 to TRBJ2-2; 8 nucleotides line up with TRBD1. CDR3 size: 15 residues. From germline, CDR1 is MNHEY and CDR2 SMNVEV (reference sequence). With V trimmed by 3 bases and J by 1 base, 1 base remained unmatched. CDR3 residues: CASSFTGGNTGELFF. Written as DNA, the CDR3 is TGTGCCAGCAGTTTCACAGGGGGGAACACCGGGGAGCTGTTTTTT.

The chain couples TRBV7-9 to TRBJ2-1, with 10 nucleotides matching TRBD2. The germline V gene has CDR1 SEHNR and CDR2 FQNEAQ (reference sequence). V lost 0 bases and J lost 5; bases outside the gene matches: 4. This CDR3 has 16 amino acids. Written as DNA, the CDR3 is TGTGCCAGCAGCTTAGCCAGGGGGACTAGCGACAATGAGCAGTTCTTC. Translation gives CASSLARGTSDNEQFF.

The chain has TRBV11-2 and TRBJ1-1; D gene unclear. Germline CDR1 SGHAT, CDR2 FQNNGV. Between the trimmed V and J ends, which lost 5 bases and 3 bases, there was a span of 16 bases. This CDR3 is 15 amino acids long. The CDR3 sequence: CASSPRPGMYTEAFF. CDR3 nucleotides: TGTGCCAGCAGCCCCCGTCCGGGAATGTACACTGAAGCTTTCTTT.

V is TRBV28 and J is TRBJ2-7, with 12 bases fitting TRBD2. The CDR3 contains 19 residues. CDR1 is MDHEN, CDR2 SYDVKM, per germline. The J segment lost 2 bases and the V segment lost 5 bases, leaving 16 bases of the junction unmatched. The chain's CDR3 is CASSPRFPLAGGGAYEQYF. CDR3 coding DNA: TGTGCCAGCAGTCCCCGTTTCCCTCTAGCGGGAGGGGGAGCCTACGAGCAGTACTTC.

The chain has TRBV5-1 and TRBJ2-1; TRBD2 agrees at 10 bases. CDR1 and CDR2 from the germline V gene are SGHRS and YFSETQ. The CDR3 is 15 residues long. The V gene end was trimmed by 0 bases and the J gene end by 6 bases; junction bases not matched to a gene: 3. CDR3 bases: TGCGCCAGCAGCTTGGAGCTAGCGGGAGTCAATGAGCAGTTCTTC. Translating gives CASSLELAGVNEQFF. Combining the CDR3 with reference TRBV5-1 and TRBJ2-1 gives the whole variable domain KAGVTQTPRYLIKTRGQQVTLSCSPISGHRSVSWYQQTPGQGLQFLFEYFSETQRNKGNFPGRFSGRQFSNSRSEMNVSTLELGDSALYLCASSLELAGVNEQFFGPGTRLTVL.

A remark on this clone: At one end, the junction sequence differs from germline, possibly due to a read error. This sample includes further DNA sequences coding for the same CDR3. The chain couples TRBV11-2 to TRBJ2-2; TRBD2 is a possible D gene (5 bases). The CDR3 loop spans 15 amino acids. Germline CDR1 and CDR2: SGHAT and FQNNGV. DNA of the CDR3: TGTGCCAGCAGTCCGGCAGCGGAGAACACCGGGGAGCTGTTCTTT. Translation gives CASSPAAENTGELFF. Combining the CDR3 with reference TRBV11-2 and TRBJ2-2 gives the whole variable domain EAGVAQSPRYKIIEKRQSVAFWCNPISGHATLYWYQQILGQGPKLLIQFQNNGVVDDSQLPKDRFSAERLKGVDSTLKIQPAKLEDSAVYLCASSPAAENTGELFFGEGSRLTVL.

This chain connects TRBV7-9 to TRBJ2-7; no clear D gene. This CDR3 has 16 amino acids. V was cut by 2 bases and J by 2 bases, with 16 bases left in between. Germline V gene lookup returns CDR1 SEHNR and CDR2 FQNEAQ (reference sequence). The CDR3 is CASSLSTSSNPYEQYF. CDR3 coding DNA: TGTGCCAGCAGCTTAAGCACCTCTTCTAATCCCTACGAGCAGTACTTC.

For the CDR3, the DNA is TGTGCCAGCAGGACAGGGGGTACTGGTGAGCAGTTCTTC. Its protein is CASRTGGTGEQFF. The V gene is TRBV6-5, the J gene TRBJ2-1; 9 bases agree with TRBD1. Germline loops: CDR1 MNHEY, CDR2 SVGAGI. The CDR3 consists of 13 residues. Germline trimming cut 6 bases from V and 9 bases from J; bases unmatched to any gene: 6.

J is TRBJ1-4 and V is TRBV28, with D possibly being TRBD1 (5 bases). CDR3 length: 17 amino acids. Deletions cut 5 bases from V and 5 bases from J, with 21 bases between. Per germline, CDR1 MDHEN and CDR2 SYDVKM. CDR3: CASSGYKAGHGNEKLFF. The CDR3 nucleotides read TGTGCCAGCAGTGGGTATAAGGCAGGGCATGGGAATGAAAAACTGTTTTTT.

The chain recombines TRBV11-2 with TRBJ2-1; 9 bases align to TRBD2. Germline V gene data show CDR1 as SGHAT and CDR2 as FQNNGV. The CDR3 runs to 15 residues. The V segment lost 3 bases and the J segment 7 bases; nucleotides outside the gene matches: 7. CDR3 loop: CASSFLAGALNEQFF. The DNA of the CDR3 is TGTGCCAGCAGCTTCTTAGCGGGAGCGTTAAATGAGCAGTTCTTC. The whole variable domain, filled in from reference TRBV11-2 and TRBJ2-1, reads EAGVAQSPRYKIIEKRQSVAFWCNPISGHATLYWYQQILGQGPKLLIQFQNNGVVDDSQLPKDRFSAERLKGVDSTLKIQPAKLEDSAVYLCASSFLAGALNEQFFGPGTRLTVL.

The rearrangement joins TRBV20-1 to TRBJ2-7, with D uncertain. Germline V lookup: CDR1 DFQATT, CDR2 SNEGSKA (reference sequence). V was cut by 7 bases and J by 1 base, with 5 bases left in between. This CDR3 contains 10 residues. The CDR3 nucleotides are TGCAGTGTCGGGTCCTACGAGCAGTACTTC. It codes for CSVGSYEQYF.